This is a list of T cell receptor beta chains from one sample in a study of cytomegalovirus exposure and HLA in healthy donors. Clones were sequenced by immunoSEQ multiplex PCR, and TCRdb holds only the in-frame ones, with some missing. The sample has approximately 280,000 clones; 70% to 90% are singletons. The sample comprised PBMCs. These receptors all come from a woman aged 18-30 years in good health and CMV-seronegative. CDR3s include the opening cysteine and the closing phenylalanine or tryptophan. The D gene is left open where the match is weak. Size is omitted from some rows. Given values are once, few, many or a class for expanded clones.

CDR3aa	CDR3nt	v_gene	abundance	d_gene	j_gene
CASPIRDSQYGYTF	TGTGCCAGCCCTATCCGGGACAGTCAATATGGCTACACCTTC	TRBV27	NA	TRBD1	TRBJ1-2
CASWDRGYEKLFF	TGTGCCAGCTGGGATAGGGGGTATGAAAAACTGTTTTTT	TRBV25-1	NA	NA	TRBJ1-4
CASSDQTGELFF	TGTGCCAGCAGTGATCAAACCGGGGAGCTGTTTTTT	TRBV6-4	NA	NA	TRBJ2-2
CASSSAGFLTDTQYF	TGTGCCAGCAGCTCCGCAGGGTTCCTCACAGATACGCAGTATTTT	TRBV7-2	NA	NA	TRBJ2-3
CASSFLAGGTYEQYF	TGTGCCAGCAGCTTTTTAGCGGGGGGGACGTACGAGCAGTACTTC	TRBV7-6	NA	TRBD2	TRBJ2-7
CASSPPSQGTLGTEAFF	TGTGCCAGCTCACCTCCCTCTCAGGGGACGCTAGGCACTGAAGCTTTCTTT	TRBV18	NA	NA	TRBJ1-1
CASSPLEGANTEAFF	TGTGCCAGCTCACCCCTGGAGGGGGCGAACACTGAAGCTTTCTTT	TRBV18	NA	TRBD1	TRBJ1-1
CAPTGWGGLNYGYTF	TGTGCCCCAACTGGTTGGGGGGGGCTAAACTATGGCTACACCTTC	TRBV7-5	NA	NA	TRBJ1-2
CASSYRYFGSGTEAFF	TGTGCCAGCAGTTACAGGTATTTCGGGTCGGGCACTGAAGCTTTCTTT	TRBV6-5	NA	NA	TRBJ1-1
CSADGQTEAFF	TGCAGTGCTGATGGACAGACTGAAGCTTTCTTT	TRBV20-1	NA	NA	TRBJ1-1
CASSERGGYGYTF	TGTGCCAGCTCCGAAAGGGGGGGGTATGGCTACACCTTC	TRBV7-8	NA	NA	TRBJ1-2
CASSPWASGGQETQYF	TGTGCCAGCAGTCCCTGGGCTAGCGGGGGCCAAGAGACCCAGTACTTC	TRBV25-1	NA	TRBD2	TRBJ2-5
CASSFDRNRGGYTF	TGTGCCAGCAGCTTCGACAGGAATCGGGGTGGCTACACCTTC	TRBV7-3	NA	NA	TRBJ1-2
CASSLSMGGNSPLHF	TGTGCCAGCAGTTTATCCATGGGGGGGAATTCACCCCTCCACTTT	TRBV27	NA	NA	TRBJ1-6
CASSVQGSADTQYF	TGTGCCAGTAGTGTACAGGGGAGCGCAGATACGCAGTATTTT	TRBV19	NA	TRBD1	TRBJ2-3
CASSYSTGGNSPLHF	TGTGCCAGCAGTTACTCGACAGGGGGCAATTCACCCCTCCACTTT	TRBV6-5	NA	TRBD1	TRBJ1-6
CASRPDRDIIPPLHF	TGTGCCAGCAGGCCCGACAGGGATATTATCCCACCCCTCCACTTT	TRBV7-9	NA	TRBD1	TRBJ1-6
CASSTGQGGWDTQYF	TGTGCCAGCAGCACCGGACAGGGGGGCTGGGATACGCAGTATTTT	TRBV5-5	once	TRBD1	TRBJ2-3
CASSGTSGGAMDF	TGTGCCAGCAGCGGGACTAGCGGGGGGGCTATGGATTTT	TRBV2	NA	TRBD2	TRBJ2-3
CASAGTDGTDTQYF	TGTGCCAGCGCCGGGACAGACGGCACAGATACGCAGTATTTT	TRBV11-3	NA	TRBD1	TRBJ2-3
CASSEEGAPGVNTEAFF	TGTGCCAGCAGTGAAGAGGGGGCGCCGGGAGTGAACACTGAAGCTTTCTTT	TRBV2	NA	TRBD1	TRBJ1-1
CASSLARIGGTNEKLFF	TGTGCCAGCAGCTTGGCGAGGATAGGGGGCACTAATGAAAAACTGTTTTTT	TRBV5-6	NA	TRBD1	TRBJ1-4
CSVEGSAGEAQDGYTF	TGCAGCGTTGAAGGTTCGGCAGGGGAAGCTCAAGATGGCTACACCTTC	TRBV29-1	NA	NA	TRBJ1-2
CASSDEGDQPQHF	TGTGCCAGCAGTGACGAGGGAGATCAGCCCCAGCATTTT	TRBV2	NA	NA	TRBJ1-5
CASRGTGAGNTIYF	TGTGCCAGCCGGGGGACAGGGGCTGGAAACACCATATATTTT	TRBV6-6	NA	TRBD1	TRBJ1-3